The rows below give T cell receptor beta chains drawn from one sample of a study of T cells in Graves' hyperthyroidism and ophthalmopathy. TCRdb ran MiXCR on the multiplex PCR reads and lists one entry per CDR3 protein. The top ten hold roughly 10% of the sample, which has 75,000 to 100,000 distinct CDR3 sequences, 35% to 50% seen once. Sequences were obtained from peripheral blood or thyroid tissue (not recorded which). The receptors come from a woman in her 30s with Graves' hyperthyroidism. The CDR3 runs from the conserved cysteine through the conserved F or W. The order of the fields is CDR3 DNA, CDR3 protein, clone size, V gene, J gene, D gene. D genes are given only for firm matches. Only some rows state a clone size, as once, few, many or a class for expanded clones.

cdr3_nt: TGTGCCAGCGGACCCAGCGGGAGGGCCGGGACCCAGTACTTC; cdr3_aa: CASGPSGRAGTQYF; clone_size: NA; v_call: TRBV7-6; j_call: TRBJ2-5; d_call: TRBD2
cdr3_nt: TGTGCCAGCAGCTCCGAGACCTCTGGGGCCAACGTCCTGACTTTC; cdr3_aa: CASSSETSGANVLTF; clone_size: many; v_call: TRBV28; j_call: TRBJ2-6; d_call: NA
cdr3_nt: TGCAGTGCTATCTGGACTAGCGGGAGTGCGGGTTCATTC; cdr3_aa: CSAIWTSGSAGSF; clone_size: NA; v_call: TRBV20-1; j_call: TRBJ2-7; d_call: TRBD2
cdr3_nt: TGTGCCAGCAGTCCCGGGACATTAAATCAGCCCCAGCATTTT; cdr3_aa: CASSPGTLNQPQHF; clone_size: NA; v_call: TRBV2; j_call: TRBJ1-5; d_call: NA
cdr3_nt: TGTGCCAGCAGCCCCGGACTAGCGGGAGTTACGCAGTATTTT; cdr3_aa: CASSPGLAGVTQYF; clone_size: few; v_call: TRBV7-8; j_call: TRBJ2-3; d_call: TRBD2
cdr3_nt: TGCAGTGCTAGTACTAACGGCCCAGGGAGTTTGAATTCACCCCTCCACTTT; cdr3_aa: CSASTNGPGSLNSPLHF; clone_size: many; v_call: TRBV20-1; j_call: TRBJ1-6; d_call: NA
cdr3_nt: TGTGCCTGGAGTGGGGGAGACACCGGGGAGCTGTTTTTT; cdr3_aa: CAWSGGDTGELFF; clone_size: NA; v_call: TRBV7-2; j_call: TRBJ2-2; d_call: NA
cdr3_nt: TGTGCCACCGGCAGAGATCGGGCAGAGGGAAGTGGAAACATCATATATTTT; cdr3_aa: CATGRDRAEGSGNIIYF; clone_size: NA; v_call: TRBV15; j_call: TRBJ1-3; d_call: NA
cdr3_nt: TGTGCCTGCGCGGGAGTAGCGGGAGGAGATACGCAGTATTTT; cdr3_aa: CACAGVAGGDTQYF; clone_size: NA; v_call: TRBV7-2; j_call: TRBJ2-3; d_call: TRBD2
cdr3_nt: TGTGCCAGCAGCCAAAGGTACACAGATACGCAGTATTTT; cdr3_aa: CASSQRYTDTQYF; clone_size: NA; v_call: TRBV3-1; j_call: TRBJ2-3; d_call: NA
cdr3_nt: TGTGCCAGCAGCTTAGGGGGCCCGGGACTAGCGGGAGGCCAAGAGACCCAGTACTTC; cdr3_aa: CASSLGGPGLAGGQETQYF; clone_size: NA; v_call: TRBV7-2; j_call: TRBJ2-5; d_call: TRBD2
cdr3_nt: TGTGCCAGCAGCCCCTGGACTAGCGGGAGCAGCTACGAGCAGTACTTC; cdr3_aa: CASSPWTSGSSYEQYF; clone_size: many; v_call: TRBV7-9; j_call: TRBJ2-7; d_call: TRBD2
cdr3_nt: TGCGCCAGCAGCTCCGGAGGGGGGGCGAACACCGGGGAGCTGTTTTTT; cdr3_aa: CASSSGGGANTGELFF; clone_size: many; v_call: TRBV5-1; j_call: TRBJ2-2; d_call: NA
cdr3_nt: TGTGCCTGGAATCCATCAGCTAAGGTGAACGAGCAGTACTTC; cdr3_aa: CAWNPSAKVNEQYF; clone_size: many; v_call: TRBV30; j_call: TRBJ2-7; d_call: NA
cdr3_nt: TGTGCCAGCAGCGGGCCGGGAAGGTATCAGCCCCAGCATTTT; cdr3_aa: CASSGPGRYQPQHF; clone_size: many; v_call: TRBV9; j_call: TRBJ1-5; d_call: NA
cdr3_nt: TGCGCCACCAAACAGGGGGATCCCCGTCAGCCTCAGCATTTT; cdr3_aa: CATKQGDPRQPQHF; clone_size: NA; v_call: TRBV10-2; j_call: TRBJ1-5; d_call: TRBD1
cdr3_nt: TGTGCCAGCAGCTTAGCGTTCACAGATACGCAGTATTTT; cdr3_aa: CASSLAFTDTQYF; clone_size: few; v_call: TRBV7-9; j_call: TRBJ2-3; d_call: NA
cdr3_nt: TGCGCCAGCAGTCCGGTAGCAGTACCGAACACCGGGGAGCTGTTTTTT; cdr3_aa: CASSPVAVPNTGELFF; clone_size: NA; v_call: TRBV9; j_call: TRBJ2-2; d_call: NA
cdr3_nt: TGTGCCAGCAGCCCCCCCCCTGGGGGCTCTGGGGCCAACGTCCTGACTTTC; cdr3_aa: CASSPPPGGSGANVLTF; clone_size: NA; v_call: TRBV7-9; j_call: TRBJ2-6; d_call: NA
cdr3_nt: TGCAGTGCTAGAACAGGGCTTTACACTGAAGCTTTCTTT; cdr3_aa: CSARTGLYTEAFF; clone_size: NA; v_call: TRBV20-1; j_call: TRBJ1-1; d_call: NA
cdr3_nt: TGTGCCAGCAGCTTGGCCGGGCAGTTCAATCAGCTCCAGCATTTT; cdr3_aa: CASSLAGQFNQLQHF; clone_size: NA; v_call: TRBV2; j_call: TRBJ1-5; d_call: NA
cdr3_nt: TGTGCCAGCAGTCCCGATGGGACAGCATTTAGCAATCAGCCCCAGCATTTT; cdr3_aa: CASSPDGTAFSNQPQHF; clone_size: many; v_call: TRBV2; j_call: TRBJ1-5; d_call: TRBD1